These 30 T cell receptor beta chains were all obtained from the same sample, sequenced in a study of identical twins. Via MiXCR, TCRdb re-called the 5' RACE reads, giving one row per CDR3 protein. Of about 1.7 million distinct CDR3 sequences in the sample, around 29% were seen once. The sequenced sample was cord blood. These receptors were obtained from a newborn girl in good health.

This clonotype was detected a few times. CDR3 sequence reads: CSVGAGGLREQYF. CDR3 coding DNA: TGCAGCGTTGGAGCGGGGGGGCTGAGGGAGCAGTACTTC. The V and J genes are TRBV29-1 and TRBJ2-5; 10 bases line up with TRBD2. V lost 4 bases, J lost 11 bases, and 10 bases stayed unmatched. Germline V gene sequence: CDR1 SQVTM, CDR2 ANQGSEA. The CDR3 is 13 amino acids.

The CDR3 DNA follows: TGCGCCAGCAGTCAATCGGGGCAGACTTTAGCCAAAAACATTCAGTACTTC. This translates into CASSQSGQTLAKNIQYF. J is TRBJ2-4 and V is TRBV23-1, with D tentatively TRBD1 (5 bases). TRBV23-1 is an open reading frame whose function is uncertain. The CDR3 has 17 residues. V lost 0 bases and J lost 0, with 12 bases in between.

This chain uses TRBV5-1 with TRBJ2-7, with 9 positions matching TRBD2. Germline values: CDR1 SGHRS, CDR2 YFSETQ. V trimming: 2 bases; J trimming: 0 bases; junction bases outside the gene matches: 9. The CDR3 consists of 17 residues. The DNA of the CDR3 is TGCGCCAGCAGCTTCTCAGCGGGGGGACCGAGCTCCTACGAGCAGTACTTC. This translates into CASSFSAGGPSSYEQYF.

The CDR3 protein is CASSLGSVGINEKLFF. CDR3 DNA sequence: TGCGCCAGCAGCTTGGGCAGTGTCGGCATCAATGAAAAACTGTTTTTT. The chain joins TRBV5-1 to TRBJ1-4, with D unresolved. The germline CDR1 and CDR2 sequences are SGHRS and YFSETQ. Trimming stripped 0 bases from V and 5 bases from J, with 14 bases between. The CDR3 length is 16 residues. The whole variable domain, filled in from reference TRBV5-1 and TRBJ1-4, reads KAGVTQTPRYLIKTRGQQVTLSCSPISGHRSVSWYQQTPGQGLQFLFEYFSETQRNKGNFPGRFSGRQFSNSRSEMNVSTLELGDSALYLCASSLGSVGINEKLFFGSGTQLSVL.

This chain uses TRBV12-5 with TRBJ2-2; D ambiguous. The CDR3 covers 13 residues. The V and J ends lost 8 bases and 6 bases respectively, with 13 bases between them. CDR1 is LGHNT and CDR2 is FRNRAP in the germline V gene. CDR3 nucleotides: TGTGCTAGTTGTCCTAGTAACTCCGGGGAGCTGTTTTTT. This codes for CASCPSNSGELFF.

Turning to this clonotype: A much larger clone is a single base away; this may be a read error. J is TRBJ1-2 and V is TRBV4-1; a possible D gene is TRBD1 (5 bases). The CDR3 loop spans 13 amino acids. Germline V gives CDR1 MGHRA, CDR2 YSYEKL. Trimming stripped 6 bases from V and 6 bases from J, with 14 bases between. CDR3 bases: TGCGCCAGCAGGGATGTATGGGGGGATGGCTACACCTTC. Translating gives CASRDVWGDGYTF.

The V and J genes are TRBV27 and TRBJ2-1; 12 bases match TRBD2. CDR1 and CDR2 (germline): MNHEY, SMNVEV (reference sequence). With V trimmed by 5 bases and J by 9 bases, 11 bases remained unmatched. The CDR3 is 16 residues long. The CDR3 protein is CASSRISTSGGGEQFF. The DNA for the CDR3 is TGTGCCAGCAGTCGAATCTCGACTAGCGGGGGCGGTGAGCAGTTCTTC.

This rearrangement joins TRBV5-1 to TRBJ2-5; D gene ambiguous. The J call may not be correct, given that the DNA end is closer to TRBJ2-7. CDR3 length: 14 amino acids. Germline-derived CDR1 and CDR2 are SGHRS and YFSETQ. CDR3 amino acids: CASSLAPASNEQYF. CDR3 nucleotides: TGCGCCAGCAGCTTGGCACCAGCGAGCAACGAGCAGTACTTC.

This clonotype was seen a few times. The chain uses TRBV28 and TRBJ1-2; 7 bases line up with TRBD1. The CDR3 loop spans 15 amino acids. Germline CDR1 reads MDHEN; CDR2 reads SYDVKM. V trimming: 4 bases; J trimming: 8 bases; junction bases outside the gene matches: 13. CDR3: CASSSGTDLRRGYTF. The CDR3 region has the DNA TGTGCCAGCAGTTCCGGGACAGACCTTAGGAGGGGCTACACCTTC.

The chain combines TRBV25-1 with TRBJ2-1, with unresolved D. Germline values: CDR1 MGHDK, CDR2 SYGVNS. CDR3 length: 11 amino acids. Trimming removed 0 bases from V and 10 bases from J, with 4 bases in between. The CDR3 spells CASSEYREQFF. The CDR3 nucleotides read TGTGCCAGCAGTGAATACAGGGAGCAGTTCTTC. Filled out from reference TRBV25-1 and TRBJ2-1, the complete variable domain reads EADIYQTPRYLVIGTGKKITLECSQTMGHDKMYWYQQDPGMELHLIHYSYGVNSTEKGDLSSESTVSRIRTEHFPLTLESARPSHTSQYLCASSEYREQFFGPGTRLTVL.

Of note for this clonotype: The junction departs from the called germline gene at one end, perhaps through a read error. The rearrangement uses TRBV5-1 and TRBJ1-4; D is possibly TRBD1 (6 bases). CDR1 is SGHRS and CDR2 is YFSETQ in the germline V gene. The CDR3 runs 16 residues. The CDR3 coding sequence is TGCGCCAGCAGCTTCAGTCGGGGGGCCTTTAATGAAAAACCGTTTTTT. Its translation is CASSFSRGAFNEKPFF.

This clonotype was picked up a small number of times. The J gene is TRBJ1-5, the V gene TRBV6-5, with D hard to call. The CDR3 runs to 15 residues. Germline V lookup: CDR1 MNHEY, CDR2 SVGAGI. The germline V and J ends were trimmed by 6 bases and 8 bases, with 20 bases remaining between them. The CDR3 reads CASRSNNLPGEPQHF. As DNA, the CDR3 is TGTGCCAGCAGGAGCAACAATCTCCCCGGGGAGCCCCAGCATTTT.

The chain couples TRBV5-4 to TRBJ2-1; either TRBD1 or TRBD2 may supply D (5 bases each). The germline gives CDR1 SGHNT, CDR2 YYREEE (reference sequence). Between the trimmed V and J ends, which lost 2 bases and 7 bases, there was a span of 16 bases. The CDR3 contains 15 residues. The DNA for the CDR3 is TGTGCCAGCAGCTTAGAGGGGCCCCTATCAAATGAGCAGTTCTTC. Amino acid sequence: CASSLEGPLSNEQFF.

This clonotype was counted only a few times. The chain recombines TRBV6-6 with TRBJ1-5; 10 bases align to TRBD1. J was trimmed by 4 bases and V by 4 bases; bases with no gene match: 4. CDR1 is MNHNY, CDR2 SVGAGI, per germline (reference sequence). The CDR3 sequence is 15 residues long. The CDR3 spells CASSFMDRGNQPQHF. As DNA, the CDR3 is TGTGCCAGCAGTTTCATGGACAGGGGGAATCAGCCCCAGCATTTT.

This clonotype has a count of ten or more. This rearrangement joins TRBV9 to TRBJ2-1; D gene ambiguous. Trimming shortened V by 0 bases and J by 4 bases, and 11 bases separated the two germline ends. The germline CDR1 and CDR2 sequences are SGDLS and YYNGEE. The CDR3 extends over 15 amino acids. The DNA of the CDR3 is TGTGCCAGCAGCGTAGGTGGGGTACTATACAATGAGCAGTTCTTC. Protein product: CASSVGGVLYNEQFF. Drawing the rest from reference TRBV9 and TRBJ2-1, the complete variable domain is DSGVTQTPKHLITATGQRVTLRCSPRSGDLSVYWYQQSLDQGLQFLIQYYNGEERAKGNILERFSAQQFPDLHSELNLSSLELGDSALYFCASSVGGVLYNEQFFGPGTRLTVL.

This clonotype was seen only a few times. This CDR3 is CASSLGGGATSYEQYF. Written as DNA, the CDR3 is TGCGCCAGCAGCTTGGGTGGGGGAGCGACATCCTACGAGCAGTACTTC. The chain is built from TRBV5-1 and TRBJ2-7; D may correspond to TRBD1 or TRBD2 (5 bases each). Trimming pared 0 bases from V and 1 base from J, leaving 14 bases between. The CDR3 runs to 16 residues. Germline V lookup: CDR1 SGHRS, CDR2 YFSETQ.

J is TRBJ2-3 and V is TRBV19; D is perhaps TRBD1 (6 bases). The CDR3 spans 11 residues. Per germline, CDR1 LNHDA and CDR2 SQIVND (reference sequence). The germline V and J ends were trimmed by 10 bases and 10 bases, with 15 bases remaining between them. This chain's CDR3 is CATIQGIAQYF. For the CDR3, the DNA is TGTGCCACCATACAGGGAATTGCGCAGTATTTT.

The chain joins TRBV21-1 to TRBJ1-2; TRBD1 was called by the table and not checked on the DNA. TRBV21-1 is a recognized pseudogene. The CDR3 is made up of 15 amino acids. CDR3 nucleotide sequence: TGTGCCAGCAGCAAAAGGGACAGGGGGCCCTATGGCTACACCTTC. It translates to CASSKRDRGPYGYTF.

J is TRBJ2-1 and V is TRBV24-1; 12 bases fit TRBD2. Germline CDR1 KGHDR, CDR2 SFDVKD. The CDR3 runs 17 residues. The trim removed 2 bases at V and 3 bases at J, leaving 4 bases unmatched. The CDR3 region is CATSDSPGLAGYNEQFF. For the CDR3, the DNA is TGTGCCACCAGTGATTCCCCGGGACTAGCGGGCTACAATGAGCAGTTCTTC.

The chain carries TRBV3-1 and TRBJ2-3; D gene unclear. The germline V and J ends were trimmed by 1 base and 7 bases, with 12 bases remaining between them. The CDR3 has 14 residues. Germline CDR1 and CDR2: LGHDT and YNNKEL (reference sequence). The CDR3 loop reads CASSQAARYNTQYF. Written as DNA, the CDR3 is TGTGCCAGCAGCCAAGCGGCGCGGTACAATACGCAGTATTTT.

The rearrangement uses TRBV7-9 and TRBJ2-3; 8 bases match TRBD2. The CDR3 is 15 residues long. The germline CDR1 and CDR2 sequences are SEHNR and FQNEAQ (reference sequence). J was trimmed by 6 bases and V by 6 bases; bases with no gene match: 11. Here the CDR3 reads CASRPAGGATDTQYF. CDR3 nucleotide sequence: TGTGCCAGCAGACCCGCGGGGGGAGCAACCGATACGCAGTATTTT.

This chain connects TRBV24-1 to TRBJ2-1; possibly TRBD2 for D (6 bases). CDR3 size: 13 residues. Trimming removed 9 bases at V and 6 bases at J, with 14 bases between. Germline CDR1 and CDR2: KGHDR and SFDVKD. This chain's CDR3 is CATAGPLGNEQFF. The CDR3 DNA is TGTGCCACCGCGGGACCGCTTGGCAATGAGCAGTTCTTC.

The chain joins TRBV20-1 to TRBJ2-7; D is unresolved. Germline V gene data show CDR1 as DFQATT and CDR2 as SNEGSKA (reference sequence). This CDR3 has 13 residues. V was clipped by 3 bases and J by 1 base, with 10 bases between them. CDR3 DNA: TGCAGTGCTAGGTATCCCGAGTCCTACGAGCAGTACTTC. This translates into CSARYPESYEQYF.

This clonotype occurred a few times. Written as DNA, the CDR3 is TGTGCCAGCAGCGCGATTTTAGCGGGAGTTTCCGACGAGCAGTACTTC. This gives the protein CASSAILAGVSDEQYF. The rearrangement links TRBV7-9 to TRBJ2-5, with 9 bases that match TRBD2. The end of the DNA fits TRBJ2-7 better, so the J call may be wrong. CDR1 and CDR2 (germline): SEHNR, FQNEAQ (reference sequence). The CDR3 runs 16 residues.

The chain recombines TRBV3-1 with TRBJ2-1; D is possibly TRBD1 or TRBD2 (6 bases each). The J call may be incorrect, as the DNA end agrees better with TRBJ2-7. This CDR3 has 16 residues. Germline loops: CDR1 LGHDT, CDR2 YNNKEL (reference sequence). In DNA form, the CDR3 reads TGTGCCAGCAGCCGTTTGACCCATGGGGGGCACAATGAGCAGTACTTC. Its translation is CASSRLTHGGHNEQYF.

This sequence joins TRBV3-1 and TRBJ2-7, with a tentative D call TRBD1 (7 bases). The CDR3 extends over 14 amino acids. Germline lookup yields CDR1 LGHDT and CDR2 YNNKEL (reference sequence). Trimming pared 5 bases from V and 4 bases from J, leaving 15 bases between. This chain's CDR3 is CASSRAGQSYEQYF. The CDR3 bases are TGTGCCAGCAGCAGGGCGGGACAGAGTTACGAGCAGTACTTC.

This clonotype was counted a few times. The chain recombines TRBV28 with TRBJ2-1; tentative D call: TRBD2 (5 bases). Between the trimmed V and J ends, which lost 4 bases and 8 bases, there was a span of 15 bases. Germline V gives CDR1 MDHEN, CDR2 SYDVKM. The CDR3 extends over 14 amino acids. The CDR3 spells CASSSTTSLDEQFF. Here the CDR3 DNA reads TGTGCCAGCAGTTCTACCACTAGTCTCGATGAGCAGTTCTTC.

V gene TRBV5-1 combines with J gene TRBJ2-3, with 13 nucleotides matching TRBD2. Germline CDR1 and CDR2: SGHRS and YFSETQ. The CDR3 runs 17 residues. V trimming: 1 base; J trimming: 1 base; junction bases outside the gene matches: 3. For the CDR3, the DNA is TGCGCCAGCAGCTTGAGGACTAGCGGGAGTCGCACAGATACGCAGTATTTT. This translates into CASSLRTSGSRTDTQYF.

J is TRBJ1-5 and V is TRBV11-2; D remains ambiguous. Per the germline V gene, CDR1 is SGHAT and CDR2 is FQNNGV. V was cut by 1 base and J by 5 bases, with 15 bases left in between. CDR3 size: 16 residues. The CDR3 is CASSLGRGGRYQPQHF. The CDR3, as DNA: TGTGCCAGCAGCTTAGGTAGAGGAGGACGGTATCAGCCCCAGCATTTT.

A remark on this clonotype: At one of its ends the junction is not consistent with the germline gene, which may arise from a read error. The DNA of the CDR3 is TGTGCCATCGGGGCAGCCAAGAACATTCAGTACTTC. Its protein is CAIGAAKNIQYF. This chain connects TRBV28 to TRBJ2-7; the D call may be TRBD1 or TRBD2 (5 bases each). The J call is in doubt because the DNA end fits TRBJ2-4 better. Germline loops: CDR1 MDHEN, CDR2 SYDVKM. This CDR3 is built from 12 residues.